This record looks at one TCR beta chain sequence and its context. RNA transcripts gave rise to amplified TCR beta CDR3 regions. The study used the HTBI primer set for a first-round RT-PCR of the TCR CDR3. TCRdb fed the multiplex PCR reads into MiXCR, producing one record per CDR3 protein. Of roughly 500,000 distinct CDR3 sequences listed, about 24% are singletons. The sample comes from a study of T cells in Graves' hyperthyroidism and ophthalmopathy. Sequenced input: blood. The sequence came from a woman aged 25 to 39 with Graves' ophthalmopathy.

The CDR3 loop is CASAFRAGNTIYF. Written as DNA, the CDR3 is TGTGCCAGCGCTTTTCGGGCGGGAAACACCATATATTTT. This chain connects TRBV28 to TRBJ1-3; D gene unclear. From germline, CDR1 is MDHEN and CDR2 SYDVKM. Trimming pared 8 bases from V and 4 bases from J, leaving 12 bases between. The CDR3 loop spans 13 amino acids.